The 27 T cell receptor beta chains below all came from one sample that was sequenced in a study of T cells in localized non-small cell lung cancer (TCRdb year 2020). Library preparation employed the immunoSEQ multiplex PCR assay. Sourced from immuneACCESS, this table was stored by TCRdb with only in-frame sequences that have V and J called. A share of the clones is absent; for the studies checked, an unresolved V gene accounts for under half, and the remainder has no known explanation. Here the sample has 100,000 to 150,000 clones; more than 80% occur a single time. The ten largest make up roughly 1.8% of the sample. The source material was peripheral blood, sampled before any cancer treatment. The receptors originated from a female donor older than 55 with stage I lung adenocarcinoma.

The chain joins TRBV6-5 to TRBJ1-2; D is unclear. Germline V gene lookup returns CDR1 MNHEY and CDR2 SVGAGI. The CDR3 is 10 amino acids. Trimming took off 6 bases at V and 6 bases at J, with 5 bases between the two ends. CDR3 nucleotides: TGTGCCAGCAGGGTTGATGGCTACACCTTC. It specifies CASRVDGYTF.

The genes are TRBV9 and TRBJ1-1, with TRBD1 matching over 8 bases. Germline CDR1 SGDLS, CDR2 YYNGEE. This CDR3 region has 16 residues. The junction had 7 bases not matched to a gene; V was cut back by 3 bases and J by 0 bases. CDR3 sequence reads: CASSADQGALNTEAFF. The CDR3 bases are TGTGCCAGCAGCGCGGACCAGGGGGCTTTGAACACTGAAGCTTTCTTT. The variable domain in full, completed from reference TRBV9 and TRBJ1-1, reads DSGVTQTPKHLITATGQRVTLRCSPRSGDLSVYWYQQSLDQGLQFLIQYYNGEERAKGNILERFSAQQFPDLHSELNLSSLELGDSALYFCASSADQGALNTEAFFGQGTRLTVV.

The chain is built from TRBV28 and TRBJ1-5; D ambiguous. There are 13 residues in the CDR3. Germline V gene lookup returns CDR1 MDHEN and CDR2 SYDVKM. V was pared by 3 bases and J by 1 base, with 4 bases between. CDR3 bases: TGTGCCAGCAGTTTCCCGAGCAATCAGCCCCAGCATTTT. Encoded protein: CASSFPSNQPQHF.

This chain's CDR3 is CASSYGQGHNEQFF. DNA of the CDR3: TGCGCCAGCAGCTATGGACAGGGACACAATGAGCAGTTCTTC. This chain links TRBV5-1 with TRBJ2-1; 8 positions match TRBD1. Trimming at V came to 3 bases and at J to 5 bases, leaving 4 bases not matched to a gene. The CDR3 covers 14 residues. The germline gives CDR1 SGHRS, CDR2 YFSETQ.

The CDR3 nucleotides read TGCAGCGTGGGGAAGGGGGGAAAGCAGTTCTTC. Its translation is CSVGKGGKQFF. This chain uses TRBV29-1 with TRBJ2-1; D is perhaps TRBD1 or TRBD2 (6 bases each). Germline V gene sequence: CDR1 SQVTM, CDR2 ANQGSEA. V was shortened by 6 bases and J by 11 bases, with 14 bases between the two germline ends. The CDR3 totals 11 residues.

The chain uses TRBV25-1 and TRBJ1-2; maybe TRBD1 (6 bases). The CDR3 loop spans 14 amino acids. V lost 5 bases to trimming and J lost 4 bases, with 14 bases between them. Per the germline V gene, CDR1 is MGHDK and CDR2 is SYGVNS. The CDR3: CASSPGQTRYGYTF. The DNA for the CDR3 is TGTGCCAGCAGTCCCGGACAGACACGCTATGGCTACACCTTC.

V gene TRBV19 combines with J gene TRBJ1-5, with D unresolved. Germline assignment: CDR1 LNHDA and CDR2 SQIVND (reference sequence). CDR3 length equals 16 residues. Deletions cut 6 bases from V and 1 base from J, with 16 bases between. The CDR3: CASSAVQSGSNQPQHF. Written as DNA, the CDR3 is TGTGCCAGTAGCGCCGTCCAAAGCGGGAGCAATCAGCCCCAGCATTTT.

The chain employs TRBV10-1 and TRBJ2-4; D call uncertain. Germline lookup yields CDR1 WNHNN and CDR2 SYGVQD (reference sequence). The CDR3 loop spans 15 amino acids. The V end lost 0 bases, the J end lost 6 bases, and 12 bases lay between the germline ends. For the CDR3, the DNA is TGCGCCAGCAGTGAGTCGATCACGGCAGGAAACATTCAGTACTTC. It translates to CASSESITAGNIQYF.

The chain recombines TRBV5-1 with TRBJ2-6; 7 bases agree with TRBD1. Trimming took 5 bases from V and 4 from J; bases not matched to a gene: 9. This CDR3 is built from 16 residues. Per germline, CDR1 SGHRS and CDR2 YFSETQ. In DNA, the CDR3 is TGCGCCAGCAGAGATTTGAGGGGGCGCGGGGCCAACGTCCTGACTTTC. Translation: CASRDLRGRGANVLTF.

The CDR3 loop reads CASRVRDRGAETQYF. The CDR3 DNA reads TGCGCCAGCAGAGTAAGGGACAGAGGAGCAGAGACCCAGTACTTC. The V gene is TRBV10-2, the J gene TRBJ2-5; TRBD1 matches 7 bases. The CDR3 extends over 15 amino acids. Looked up from germline, CDR1 is WSHSY and CDR2 is SAAADI. V dropped 6 bases and J dropped 4; count of bases not matched to a gene: 11.

The chain employs TRBV27 and TRBJ1-5; TRBD1 matches 7 bases. The germline V gene encodes CDR1 MNHEY and CDR2 SMNVEV (reference sequence). V shed 2 bases and J 7 bases; nucleotides not matched to a gene: 5. The CDR3 spans 14 residues. CDR3 protein: CASSLDRVTQPQHF. The CDR3 region has the DNA TGTGCCAGCAGTTTAGACAGGGTCACCCAGCCCCAGCATTTT.

The rearrangement links TRBV18 to TRBJ2-7; 9 nucleotides line up with TRBD2. This CDR3 spans 16 amino acids. The J segment lost 2 bases and the V segment lost 1 base, leaving 6 bases of the junction unmatched. CDR1 KGHSH and CDR2 LQKENI come from the germline V gene. The CDR3 DNA sequence: TGTGCCAGCTCACCACTAGCGGGAGCCGCAGCCTACGAGCAGTACTTC. It yields the protein CASSPLAGAAAYEQYF.

J is TRBJ2-5 and V is TRBV5-1; D might be TRBD1 or TRBD2, each matching 5 bases. The germline V gene encodes CDR1 SGHRS and CDR2 YFSETQ. The CDR3 totals 14 residues. Between the trimmed V and J ends, which lost 5 bases and 2 bases, there was a span of 13 bases. CDR3 bases: TGCGCCAGCAGTCAGGGACCGTCACAAGAGACCCAGTACTTC. Translating it yields CASSQGPSQETQYF.

The chain links TRBV19 to TRBJ2-1; tentative D call: TRBD2 (6 bases). This CDR3 has 14 residues. Germline V gives CDR1 LNHDA, CDR2 SQIVND (reference sequence). V lost 4 bases and J 4 bases, leaving 11 bases between the germline ends. Here the CDR3 reads CASSRGDPYNEQFF. For the CDR3, the DNA is TGTGCCAGTAGTAGGGGGGACCCATACAATGAGCAGTTCTTC.

The V and J genes are TRBV5-4 and TRBJ2-5, with D hard to call. Germline V gene sequence: CDR1 SGHNT, CDR2 YYREEE (reference sequence). This CDR3 spans 16 amino acids. Trimming stripped 0 bases from V and 4 bases from J, with 16 bases between. The CDR3 DNA reads TGTGCCAGCAGCTTGGCTTCCTTGATCCCCGGAGAGACCCAGTACTTC. The encoded protein is CASSLASLIPGETQYF.

The chain recombines TRBV27 with TRBJ2-7; the match to TRBD2 covers 8 bases. The J segment lost 6 bases and the V segment lost 5 bases, leaving 12 bases of the junction unmatched. Germline CDR1 MNHEY, CDR2 SMNVEV (reference sequence). This CDR3 has 15 amino acids. CDR3 sequence (DNA): TGTGCCAGCAGTCCAGGGGTAGCGGGATACGGCGAGCAGTACTTC. It specifies CASSPGVAGYGEQYF.

A word on this clone: This specimen includes other DNA sequences encoding the same CDR3. V usage is TRBV28 and J usage is TRBJ1-5; D gene uncertain. This CDR3 is built from 14 residues. CDR1 MDHEN and CDR2 SYDVKM come from the germline V gene. V was shortened by 5 bases and J by 0 bases, with 8 bases between the two germline ends. DNA for the CDR3: TGTGCCAGCAGTCGAGATAATAGCAATCAGCCCCAGCATTTT. Residues: CASSRDNSNQPQHF. Together with reference TRBV28 and TRBJ1-5, the CDR3 gives the full variable domain: DVKVTQSSRYLVKRTGEKVFLECVQDMDHENMFWYRQDPGLGLRLIYFSYDVKMKEKGDIPEGYSVSREKKERFSLILESASTNQTSMYLCASSRDNSNQPQHFGDGTRLSIL.

The chain recombines TRBV28 with TRBJ2-2; 10 nucleotides align to TRBD2. Germline V lookup: CDR1 MDHEN, CDR2 SYDVKM. The junction had 11 bases not matched to a gene; V was cut back by 7 bases and J by 6 bases. This CDR3 spans 16 amino acids. The CDR3 coding sequence is TGTGCCAGCACCGCATATCCTAGCGGGAGTCCCGGGGAGCTGTTTTTT. Translated, it gives CASTAYPSGSPGELFF.

This clone was seen just once. This rearrangement joins TRBV7-9 to TRBJ2-1; TRBD1 matches at 7 bases. The germline gives CDR1 SEHNR, CDR2 FQNEAQ (reference sequence). The J segment lost 15 bases and the V segment lost 4 bases, leaving 12 bases of the junction unmatched. The CDR3 runs 13 residues. The CDR3 DNA is TGTGCCAGCAGCTACCAGACAGGGCTTAGGTGGTTCTTC. This codes for CASSYQTGLRWFF.

This chain links TRBV19 with TRBJ2-1, with TRBD2 identical over 15 bases. V shed 10 bases and J 4 bases; nucleotides not matched to a gene: 5. This CDR3 is built from 15 residues. The germline V gene has CDR1 LNHDA and CDR2 SQIVND (reference sequence). CDR3 in amino acids: CATRTSGGGYNEQFF. The CDR3 coding sequence is TGTGCCACCAGGACTAGCGGGGGGGGATACAATGAGCAGTTCTTC.

The V and J genes are TRBV9 and TRBJ2-2; D is possibly TRBD1 (5 bases). Per the germline V gene, CDR1 is SGDLS and CDR2 is YYNGEE. Trimming took 1 base from V and 6 from J, leaving 10 bases between them. This CDR3 is 14 amino acids long. The chain's CDR3 is CASSVQGKAGELFF. CDR3 sequence (DNA): TGTGCCAGCAGCGTACAGGGCAAGGCCGGGGAGCTGTTTTTT. The whole variable domain, remainder taken from reference TRBV9 and TRBJ2-2, is DSGVTQTPKHLITATGQRVTLRCSPRSGDLSVYWYQQSLDQGLQFLIQYYNGEERAKGNILERFSAQQFPDLHSELNLSSLELGDSALYFCASSVQGKAGELFFGEGSRLTVL.

This chain uses TRBV10-3 with TRBJ2-7, with TRBD2 matching over 9 bases. V lost 4 bases, J lost 3 bases, and 13 bases stayed unmatched. There are 17 residues in the CDR3. Germline CDR1 ENHRY, CDR2 SYGVKD. The CDR3 spells CAISVGGRALEIYEQYF. DNA of the CDR3: TGTGCCATCAGTGTCGGCGGGAGGGCCCTAGAGATCTACGAGCAGTACTTC.

This clone was counted once. This chain uses TRBV11-2 with TRBJ2-7; possible D gene TRBD2, 5 bases. Germline V CDR1 and CDR2: SGHAT, FQNNGV. With 0 bases removed from V and 6 bases from J, the gap between germline ends came to 12 bases. There are 14 residues in the CDR3. CDR3 nucleotides: TGTGCCAGCAGCTTAGACCCGGGGAAGGGCGAGCAGTACTTC. Amino acid sequence: CASSLDPGKGEQYF.

V usage is TRBV18 and J usage is TRBJ2-1; the match to TRBD2 covers 10 bases. The CDR3 loop spans 15 amino acids. Germline V gives CDR1 KGHSH, CDR2 LQKENI. V was pared by 1 base and J by 4 bases, with 1 base of the junction left unmatched. The CDR3 is CASSPLAGGYNEQFF. CDR3 DNA sequence: TGTGCCAGCTCACCACTAGCGGGAGGTTACAATGAGCAGTTCTTC.

This clone was observed a handful of times. The chain is built from TRBV29-1 and TRBJ1-1; D remains unclear. There are 13 residues in the CDR3. Trimming removed 4 bases at V and 0 bases at J, with 9 bases between. Germline V gene data show CDR1 as SQVTM and CDR2 as ANQGSEA. CDR3: CSVARRLNTEAFF. CDR3 DNA sequence: TGCAGCGTTGCTAGGCGGTTGAACACTGAAGCTTTCTTT.

This chain joins TRBV5-1 and TRBJ1-3; no definite D call. Trimming took 1 base from V and 8 from J, leaving 13 bases between them. The CDR3 extends over 14 amino acids. In germline, CDR1 is SGHRS, CDR2 YFSETQ. The CDR3 loop is CASSLQDSRDTIYF. The CDR3 DNA is TGCGCCAGCAGCTTGCAGGATTCTAGGGACACCATATATTTT.

This chain connects TRBV6-5 to TRBJ1-2; D call uncertain. V shed 4 bases and J shed 2 bases, with 8 bases lying between them. From germline, CDR1 is MNHEY and CDR2 SVGAGI. The CDR3 is 13 amino acids. CDR3 sequence: CASSFGSNYGYTF. The CDR3 nucleotides read TGTGCCAGCAGTTTCGGGTCCAACTATGGCTACACCTTC.